Listed below are T cell receptor beta chains from one sample, sequenced in a study of human T cells and chemical hapten exposure. TCRdb redid the calling of the RACE reads with MiXCR, one entry per CDR3 protein. The sample carries about 180,000 distinct CDR3 sequences, around 30% recorded once. Specimen: whole blood, collected in connection with sensitization to the hapten diphenylcyclopropenone (DPC). The receptors come from a woman aged 30 to 39 with alopecia areata. Some clones in this sample may be carry-over from other donors' samples. Each CDR3 is given with its conserved first and last residue. D genes are given only for firm matches. Clone size, where shown, is once, few, many, or a class for clones that have expanded.

cdr3_aa | cdr3_nt | j_call | clone_size | d_call | v_call
CASSATSGITDTQYF | TGTGCCAGCAGCGCGACTAGCGGGATAACAGATACGCAGTATTTT | TRBJ2-3 | - | TRBD2 | TRBV9
CASSLGVFANEQFF | TGTGCCAGCAGCTTAGGTGTCTTCGCCAATGAGCAGTTCTTC | TRBJ2-1 | few | - | TRBV7-2
CATSRARTDTQYF | TGTGCCACCAGCAGGGCGAGGACAGATACGCAGTATTTT | TRBJ2-3 | - | - | TRBV15
CASSPEGGSWYEQFF | TGCGCCAGCAGCCCGGAGGGGGGCTCATGGTATGAGCAGTTCTTC | TRBJ2-1 | few | - | TRBV4-3
CASSGRGSGSYEQYF | TGTGCCAGCAGTGGAAGGGGGTCGGGATCCTACGAGCAGTACTTC | TRBJ2-7 | - | - | TRBV25-1
CASMAGGPYNEQFF | TGTGCCAGCATGGCGGGAGGCCCCTACAATGAGCAGTTCTTC | TRBJ2-1 | - | TRBD2 | TRBV7-9
CASSIGRAFTGELFF | TGCGCCAGCAGCATCGGGAGGGCCTTCACCGGGGAGCTGTTTTTT | TRBJ2-2 | - | TRBD2 | TRBV5-1
CASSMDRSYNSPLHF | TGCGCCAGCAGCATGGATCGCTCCTATAATTCACCCCTCCACTTT | TRBJ1-6 | few | - | TRBV5-1
CSVGSPNQPQHF | TGCAGCGTTGGGTCCCCCAATCAGCCCCAGCATTTT | TRBJ1-5 | many | - | TRBV29-1
CSARRRGMNTEAFF | TGCAGTGCTAGAAGGCGGGGAATGAACACTGAAGCTTTCTTT | TRBJ1-1 | - | - | TRBV20-1
CASSETSGAYEQYF | TGCGCCAGCAGCGAAACTAGCGGGGCCTACGAGCAGTACTTC | TRBJ2-7 | - | TRBD2 | TRBV5-1
CASSPAGSLADTQYF | TGTGCCAGCAGTCCGGCCGGGAGTCTTGCAGATACGCAGTATTTT | TRBJ2-3 | - | - | TRBV28
CSVEVRGLGYTF | TGCAGCGTTGAGGTCAGGGGGCTCGGCTACACCTTC | TRBJ1-2 | few | TRBD1 | TRBV29-1
CASGDRPDYGYTF | TGTGCCAGCGGGGACAGACCAGACTATGGCTACACCTTC | TRBJ1-2 | few | TRBD1 | TRBV28
CSAPQGPTNEQFF | TGCAGTGCTCCACAGGGCCCCACCAATGAGCAGTTCTTC | TRBJ2-1 | - | - | TRBV20-1
CATRRSTDTQYF | TGTGCCACCCGGAGATCCACAGATACGCAGTATTTT | TRBJ2-3 | - | - | TRBV6-2/TRBV6-3
CASREDRGDTGELFF | TGTGCCAGCAGGGAGGACAGGGGGGACACCGGGGAGCTGTTTTTT | TRBJ2-2 | few | TRBD1 | TRBV6-5
CASSSGLAGVYEQYF | TGCGCCAGCAGCTCCGGACTAGCGGGAGTCTACGAGCAGTACTTC | TRBJ2-7 | few | TRBD2 | TRBV5-1
CASSWGGTGVTGYTF | TGTGCCAGCAGCTGGGGGGGAACAGGGGTGACTGGCTACACCTTC | TRBJ1-2 | few | TRBD1 | TRBV28
CASSSGARYNEQFF | TGTGCCAGCAGTTCAGGGGCCCGCTACAATGAGCAGTTCTTC | TRBJ2-1 | - | - | TRBV6-2/TRBV6-3
CASSFGSSYEQYF | TGTGCCAGCAGTTTTGGTAGCAGCTACGAGCAGTACTTC | TRBJ2-7 | many | - | TRBV28
CASSHDGSNTEAFF | TGTGCCAGCAGCCATGACGGTTCGAACACTGAAGCTTTCTTT | TRBJ1-1 | few | - | TRBV7-2
CASSGSGFESYNEQFF | TGTGCCAGCAGTGGGTCGGGGTTCGAGTCCTACAATGAGCAGTTCTTC | TRBJ2-1 | - | - | TRBV28
CASSVEWGPTDTQYF | TGTGCCAGCAGCGTAGAGTGGGGGCCCACAGATACGCAGTATTTT | TRBJ2-3 | - | - | TRBV9
CASRGPLDSPLHF | TGCGCCAGCCGGGGGCCTCTTGATTCACCCCTCCACTTT | TRBJ1-6 | - | - | TRBV10-2
CASSLFLTGRRGSPLHF | TGTGCCAGCAGTTTATTTCTGACAGGAAGGAGAGGATCACCCCTCCACTTT | TRBJ1-6 | - | - | TRBV28
CASSQRTGTDTQYF | TGCGCCAGCAGCCAAAGGACTGGCACAGATACGCAGTATTTT | TRBJ2-3 | - | - | TRBV4-3
CASRGRRQPQETQYF | TGTGCCAGTAGGGGCCGCCGACAGCCACAAGAGACCCAGTACTTC | TRBJ2-5 | - | - | TRBV2
CSVAHGQDSPLHF | TGCAGCGTCGCCCATGGACAGGATTCACCCCTCCACTTT | TRBJ1-6 | - | TRBD1 | TRBV29-1
CATQTARSAEAFF | TGTGCCACACAAACAGCTAGGAGCGCTGAAGCTTTCTTT | TRBJ1-1 | - | - | TRBV6-5
CASSYSHRAGNAEAFF | TGTGCCAGCAGTTACTCTCACCGGGCGGGGAACGCTGAAGCTTTCTTT | TRBJ1-1 | - | - | TRBV6-2/TRBV6-3
CASSFPSPGEETQYF | TGTGCCAGCAGTTTCCCCTCCCCCGGCGAAGAGACCCAGTACTTC | TRBJ2-5 | - | - | TRBV28
CASSLPRAGTDTQYF | TGTGCCAGCAGCTTACCCCGCGCGGGCACAGATACGCAGTATTTT | TRBJ2-3 | few | - | TRBV11-1
CASSLHQGQGNTIYF | TGTGCCAGCAGTTTACACCAGGGGCAGGGCAACACCATATATTTT | TRBJ1-3 | few | - | TRBV28
CASGLAGISYEQYF | TGCGCCAGCGGGCTAGCGGGGATCTCCTACGAGCAGTACTTC | TRBJ2-7 | - | TRBD2 | TRBV10-2
CASSRGTAGVVNEQFF | TGCGCCAGCAGCCGGGGGACGGCAGGGGTAGTAAATGAGCAGTTCTTC | TRBJ2-1 | - | - | TRBV4-3
CSVGGQGLEAFF | TGCAGCGTAGGGGGACAGGGGCTTGAAGCTTTCTTT | TRBJ1-1 | few | TRBD1 | TRBV29-1
CSASDRPNYGYTF | TGCAGTGCTAGTGACAGGCCCAACTATGGCTACACCTTC | TRBJ1-2 | few | - | TRBV20-1
CASSETSGRFYEQYF | TGTGCCAGCAGCGAAACTAGCGGGAGGTTCTACGAGCAGTACTTC | TRBJ2-7 | few | TRBD2 | TRBV7-2
CASSPGQEKNGYTF | TGTGCCAGCAGTCCTGGACAGGAGAAGAATGGCTACACCTTC | TRBJ1-2 | - | TRBD1 | TRBV12-3/TRBV12-4
CASSRRASSYNSPLHF | TGTGCCAGCAGCAGACGAGCGAGCTCCTATAATTCACCCCTCCACTTT | TRBJ1-6 | - | - | TRBV7-8
CASSSDRQNTEAFF | TGCGCCAGCAGCTCGGACAGGCAGAACACTGAAGCTTTCTTT | TRBJ1-1 | - | TRBD1 | TRBV5-1
CSVGGSSNVLTF | TGCAGCGTGGGAGGTAGTTCCAACGTCCTGACTTTC | TRBJ2-6 | - | - | TRBV29-1
CASRTVNTEAFF | TGTGCCAGCAGAACAGTGAACACTGAAGCTTTCTTT | TRBJ1-1 | many | - | TRBV28
CASSPRTNTQYF | TGTGCCAGCAGTCCTCGCACAAATACGCAGTATTTT | TRBJ2-3 | - | - | TRBV27